This T cell receptor beta chain stems from a study of blood T cell repertoires in COVID-19. Overall study context: Sources were T cells, B-cell-depleted T cells, or PBMCs; the material itself was cDNA or gDNA.

Original processing notes: From reference gene primer amplification, estimates of nucleated cell counts were derived. Sequencing was performed with immunoSEQ multiplex PCR; in TCRdb, only in-frame clones are kept and a portion is missing. The V and J calls and clone size come from that table; D and trimming were worked out from the DNA. The sample has around 130,000 clones, about 86% seen once; the top ten hold 2.4%. The source of this sequence is a man aged 35 to 55 with acute COVID-19. The sequencing sample was made of PBMCs or T cells enriched from blood (not recorded which).

CDR3 in amino acids: CASSESAAVPNTEAFF. The CDR3 nucleotides are TGTGCCAGCAGTGAATCGGCGGCCGTTCCGAACACTGAAGCTTTCTTT. The rearrangement links TRBV6-4 to TRBJ1-1; D uncertain. The CDR3 contains 16 residues. Trimming pared 3 bases from V and 1 base from J, leaving 15 bases between. Germline V gene data show CDR1 as MRHNA and CDR2 as SNTAGT.